This TCR beta chain is from a study of shared clonotypes between healthy human individuals. For the study at large: Used for every donor were three CD4 naive, three CD4 memory, two CD8 naive and one CD8 memory plate.

It was CD45RO-negative cells, positively selected for CCR7, that made up naive CD8 cells, with terminally differentiated effector memory CD45RA+ cells excluded. Germline V gene lookup returns CDR1 SGHDT and CDR2 YYEEEE. CDR3 size: 16 residues. The V end was cut by 0 bases, the J end by 0 bases, with 12 bases between. Clones were sequenced by immunoSEQ multiplex PCR, and TCRdb holds only the in-frame ones, with some missing. Counted here are about 580,000 clones, roughly 98% occurring once; the ten biggest clones make up 0.3%. Whole-study results and caveats: Sampling covered nothing but blood. Tissue TCR repertoires likely differ from those found in blood. An expected dependence of interdonor clonotype sharing on sequencing depth was noted.

A word on this clone: The antigen is undetermined.

V is TRBV5-6 and J is TRBJ1-2; D is possibly TRBD1 (5 bases). The sample consisted of naive CD8+ T cells sorted from blood. The receptor was isolated from a man under 40 in good health. For the CDR3, the DNA is TGTGCCAGCAGCTTGGTCGGGACCCCGTCTAACTATGGCTACACCTTC. Translation: CASSLVGTPSNYGYTF.